These 17 T cell receptor beta chains were all obtained from the same sample, sequenced in a study of tumor-infiltrating lymphocytes in primary liver carcinoma (dated by TCRdb to about 2017). Sequencer: Illumina HiSeq 2500. TCRbeta-specific cDNA was reverse-transcribed from 500 to 550 ng total RNA using a constant-region primer and ProtoScript II reverse transcriptase. The TCRbeta libraries were prepared through three rounds of nested multiplex PCR following a slightly modified ARM-PCR procedure. Multiplex TRBV1-TRBV30 forward primers and a Cbeta reverse primer were used in the first two PCR rounds, each of which was run for approximately 9 cycles. The raw public data were reprocessed by TCRdb itself: fastp quality trimming at Q25, MiXCR clonotype calling, in-frame beta chains only. Every distinct CDR3 protein forms one entry, paired with its most common genes and DNA. The sample has some 190,000 distinct CDR3 sequences on record, about 85% of them singletons. The biggest ten clones account for less than 20% of the sample.

Without any cell sorting, total RNA and DNA were co-extracted from around 18-30 mg of bulk tissue using the AllPrep DNA/RNA mini kit. Source material: tumor tissue from primary liver carcinoma. The receptors were sampled from a man aged 35-49 years with primary liver carcinoma and hepatitis B virus infection.

The chain is built from TRBV4-3 and TRBJ2-5; D tentatively fits TRBD1 or TRBD2 (5 bases each). Trimming took off 3 bases at V and 9 bases at J, with 20 bases between the two ends. The CDR3 sequence is 15 residues long. The germline V gene encodes CDR1 LGHNA and CDR2 YSLEER. This CDR3 is CASSHLGRGEESQYF. The CDR3 nucleotides are TGCGCCAGCAGCCATCTGGGACGGGGTGAGGAGTCCCAGTACTTC.

The J gene is TRBJ2-5, the V gene TRBV6-2 or TRBV6-3; no definite D call. The V end was cut by 6 bases, the J end by 5 bases, with 16 bases between. This CDR3 has 14 amino acids. Germline loops: CDR1 MNHEY, CDR2 SVGEGT. The CDR3 nucleotides read TGTGCCAGCAGATCACTGGCAGTTATGGAGACCCAGTACTTC. As protein: CASRSLAVMETQYF.

Remarks on this clonotype: The CDR3 carries no conserved terminal phenylalanine or tryptophan, so it likely arises from a read error. The chain employs TRBV14 and TRBJ2-5; no clear D gene. V gave up 2 bases and J gave up 5 bases, with 15 bases separating them. Germline CDR1 SGHDN, CDR2 FVKESK. This CDR3 has 15 amino acids. For the CDR3, the DNA is TGTGCCAGCAGCCAATTGTATCGGGTTCATGAGACCCAGTACATC. Residues: CASSQLYRVHETQYI.

For this clonotype: The junction does not match germline at one end; this may be a read error. The chain recombines TRBV6-6 with TRBJ2-2; possible D gene TRBD2, 5 bases. Per the germline V gene, CDR1 is MNHNY and CDR2 is SVGAGI (reference sequence). The CDR3 has 14 residues. The CDR3 bases are TGTGCCAGCAGTTACGGAAAGAATACCGGGAAGCTGTTTTTT. This translates into CASSYGKNTGKLFF.

This clonotype was seen once. Germline and junction disagree at one end, which may indicate a read error. This chain joins TRBV11-2 and TRBJ2-1, with D possibly TRBD2 on 5 matching bases. The CDR3 contains 15 residues. CDR1 and CDR2 (germline): SGHAT, FQNNGV. Written as DNA, the CDR3 is TGTGCCAGCAGCTTAAGGACGGCGCCGGGGAATGAGCAGTTGTTC. Its protein product is CASSLRTAPGNEQLF.

This clonotype came up once. Sequence at one end of the junction differs from germline and may be a read error. The V and J genes are TRBV6-5 and TRBJ2-1; 9 bases fit TRBD1. Germline loops: CDR1 MNHEY, CDR2 SVGAGI. The CDR3 contains 15 residues. CDR3 nucleotide sequence: TGTACCAGCAGTCCCGGGACAGGGTGCGGAAATGAGCAGTTCTTC. Translating it yields CTSSPGTGCGNEQFF.

The V gene is TRBV6-1, the J gene TRBJ2-3; TRBD1 or TRBD2 may be the D gene (5 bases each). This CDR3 comprises 16 residues. The V end was cut by 2 bases, the J end by 11 bases, with 23 bases between. Per the germline V gene, CDR1 is MNHNS and CDR2 is SASEGT. CDR3 in amino acids: CASSEIGGHYTNKQYF. In nucleotides, the CDR3 is TGTGCCAGCAGTGAAATAGGAGGACACTATACAAATAAGCAGTATTTT.

About this clonotype: It may be a read error: a sequence one base away is much more abundant. The chain is built from TRBV5-1 and TRBJ2-2, with D uncertain. CDR3 length equals 11 residues. CDR1 is SGHRS and CDR2 is YFSETQ in the germline V gene. CDR3 loop: CVSKKYEELFF. For the CDR3, the DNA is TGCGTCAGCAAGAAGTACGAGGAGCTGTTTTTT.

With regard to this clonotype: One end of the junction does not line up with germline, which may come from a read error. V and J are TRBV11-2 and TRBJ2-4; no definite D call. This CDR3 is built from 15 residues. CDR1 is SGHAT and CDR2 is FQNNGV in the germline V gene. CDR3: CDSTTSAVAKNIQYF. DNA of the CDR3: TGTGACAGCACCACTTCGGCAGTAGCCAAGAACATTCAGTACTTC. Variable domain in full (rest from reference TRBV11-2 and TRBJ2-4): EAGVAQSPRYKIIEKRQSVAFWCNPISGHATLYWYQQILGQGPKLLIQFQNNGVVDDSQLPKDRFSAERLKGVDSTLKIQPAKLEDSAVYLCDSTTSAVAKNIQYFGAGTRLSVL.

Details on this clonotype: Germline is not matched at one junction end, which may reflect a read error. The rearrangement uses TRBV6-2 or TRBV6-3 and TRBJ2-1; the D gene is possibly TRBD2 (7 bases). The CDR3 is made up of 16 amino acids. The germline V gene has CDR1 MNHEY and CDR2 SVGEGT. CDR3 sequence (DNA): TGTGCCAGCATCCACGGAGGGGGGGGGTCCTTCAATGAGCCGTTCTTC. Translating it yields CASIHGGGGSFNEPFF.

This chain connects TRBV6-2 or TRBV6-3 to TRBJ1-5, with TRBD1 as a possible D gene (6 bases). V was trimmed by 3 bases and J by 10 bases, leaving 16 bases between them. Germline values: CDR1 MNHEY, CDR2 SVGEGT. This CDR3 spans 14 amino acids. CDR3 region: CASSYRPGAQPQHF. CDR3 in DNA: TGTGCCAGCAGTTATAGGCCAGGGGCTCAACCCCAGCATTTT.

This clonotype was recorded once. The gene calls are TRBV18 and TRBJ2-1, with D possibly matching TRBD2 (6 bases). Germline-derived CDR1 and CDR2 are KGHSH and LQKENI. CDR3 length: 15 residues. V was trimmed by 10 bases and J by 7 bases, leaving 23 bases between them. CDR3 protein: CATIREERAPNEQFF. Here the CDR3 DNA reads TGTGCCACCATCAGGGAGGAGAGAGCCCCGAATGAGCAGTTCTTC.

The chain joins TRBV6-1 to TRBJ1-2, with TRBD1 matching 9 bases. Germline lookup yields CDR1 MNHNS and CDR2 SASEGT. The CDR3 totals 19 residues. The CDR3 region is CISTLYFTGQGQTNYGYTF. CDR3 in DNA: TGTATCAGCACCTTATACTTTACTGGACAGGGGCAGACTAACTATGGCTACACCTTC.

As for this clonotype: The missing conserved phenylalanine or tryptophan at the end of this CDR3 makes a read error likely. V and J are TRBV4-2 and TRBJ2-1, with 14 bases matching TRBD2. The J segment lost 9 bases and the V segment lost 4 bases, leaving 8 bases of the junction unmatched. This CDR3 is 16 amino acids long. The V gene's germline CDR1 is LGHNA and CDR2 YNFKEQ. The DNA of the CDR3 is TGTGCCAGCAGCCCCCACGGGACTAGCGGGAGCAGTGAGCAGTTCCTC. Translating it yields CASSPHGTSGSSEQFL.

As to this clonotype: This clone may be a read error of a much larger clone one base away. This chain uses TRBV7-9 with TRBJ2-3, with D perhaps matching TRBD1 (5 bases). Per the germline V gene, CDR1 is SEHNR and CDR2 is FQNEAQ (reference sequence). The CDR3 totals 15 residues. CDR3 coding DNA: TGTGCCAGCAGCTTTGGGGCAGATAGCACATATACGCAGTATTTT. It is translated as CASSFGADSTYTQYF.

About this clonotype itself: A much bigger clone sits one base away, suggesting this may be a read error. The V gene is TRBV6-4, the J gene TRBJ1-1; a possible D gene is TRBD1 (6 bases). The CDR3 runs 16 residues. CDR1 is MRHNA and CDR2 is SNTAGT in the germline V gene. V was shortened by 4 bases and J by 3 bases, with 18 bases between the two germline ends. Here the CDR3 reads CASSAGGGRSDTEAFF. CDR3 in DNA: TGTGCCAGCAGTGCGGGGGGGGGCCGGTCGGACACTGAAGCTTTCTTT.

Comment on this clonotype: This may be a read error: a much more frequent sequence differs by one nucleotide. The rearrangement uses TRBV28 and TRBJ1-1, with TRBD1 matching 7 bases. This CDR3 spans 13 amino acids. Trimming took 4 bases from V and 7 from J; bases not matched to a gene: 6. Germline CDR1 is MDHEN and CDR2 is SYDVKM. The CDR3: CASSSTGCDEAFF. The CDR3 DNA is TGTGCCAGCAGTTCGACAGGGTGTGATGAAGCTTTCTTT.